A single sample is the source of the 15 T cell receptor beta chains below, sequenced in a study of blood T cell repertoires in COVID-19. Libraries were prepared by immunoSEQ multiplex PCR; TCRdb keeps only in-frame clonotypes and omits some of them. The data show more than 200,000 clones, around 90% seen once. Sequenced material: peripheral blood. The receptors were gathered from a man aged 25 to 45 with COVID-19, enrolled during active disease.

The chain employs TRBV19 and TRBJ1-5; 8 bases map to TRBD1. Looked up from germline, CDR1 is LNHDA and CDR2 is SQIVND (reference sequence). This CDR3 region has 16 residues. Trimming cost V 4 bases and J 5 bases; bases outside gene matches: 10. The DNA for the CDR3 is TGTGCCAGTAGTAAGAGAGGACAGGGATTTGATCAGCCCCAGCATTTT. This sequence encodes CASSKRGQGFDQPQHF.

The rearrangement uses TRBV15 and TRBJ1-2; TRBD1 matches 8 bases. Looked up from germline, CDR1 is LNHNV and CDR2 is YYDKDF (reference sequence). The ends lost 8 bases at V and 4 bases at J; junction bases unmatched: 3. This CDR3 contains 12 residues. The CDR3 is CATSDRGYGYTF. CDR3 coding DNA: TGTGCCACCTCCGACAGGGGCTATGGCTACACCTTC.

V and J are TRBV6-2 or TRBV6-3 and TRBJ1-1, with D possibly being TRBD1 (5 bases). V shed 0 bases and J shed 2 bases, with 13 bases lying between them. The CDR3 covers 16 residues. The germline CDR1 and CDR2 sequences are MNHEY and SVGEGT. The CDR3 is CASSYSNDRPNTEAFF. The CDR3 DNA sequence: TGTGCCAGCAGTTACTCGAATGACAGACCAAACACTGAAGCTTTCTTT.

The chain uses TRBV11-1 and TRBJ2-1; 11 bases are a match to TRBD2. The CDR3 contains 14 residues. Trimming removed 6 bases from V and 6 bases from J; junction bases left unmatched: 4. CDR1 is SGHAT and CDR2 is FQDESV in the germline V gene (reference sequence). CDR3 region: CASRLTSGTNEQFF. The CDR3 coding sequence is TGTGCCAGCAGGTTGACTAGCGGGACCAATGAGCAGTTCTTC.

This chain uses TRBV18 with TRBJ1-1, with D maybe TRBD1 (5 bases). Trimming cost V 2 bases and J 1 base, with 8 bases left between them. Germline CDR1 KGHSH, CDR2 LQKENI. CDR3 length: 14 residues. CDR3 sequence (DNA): TGTGCCAGCTCACCAAGGCAGGGGAACACTGAAGCTTTCTTT. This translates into CASSPRQGNTEAFF.

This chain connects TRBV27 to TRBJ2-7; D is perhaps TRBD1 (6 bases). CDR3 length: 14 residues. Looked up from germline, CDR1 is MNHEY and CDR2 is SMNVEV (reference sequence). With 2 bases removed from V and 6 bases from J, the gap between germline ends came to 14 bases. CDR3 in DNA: TGTGCCAGCAGTTTACGCCAGGGGTTAAGCGAGCAGTACTTC. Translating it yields CASSLRQGLSEQYF.

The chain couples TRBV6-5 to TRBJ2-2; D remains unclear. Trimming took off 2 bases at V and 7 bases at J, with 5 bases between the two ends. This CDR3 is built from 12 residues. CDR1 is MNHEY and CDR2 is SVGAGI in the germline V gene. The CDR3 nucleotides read TGTGCCAGCAGTTACCGGTACGGGGAGCTGTTTTTT. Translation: CASSYRYGELFF.

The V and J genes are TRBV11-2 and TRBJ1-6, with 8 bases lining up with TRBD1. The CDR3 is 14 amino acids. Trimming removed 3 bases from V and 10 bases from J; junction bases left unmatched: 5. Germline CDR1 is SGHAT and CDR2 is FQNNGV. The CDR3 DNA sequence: TGTGCCAGCAGCTTTCAGGGGGCTGGATCACCCCTCCACTTT. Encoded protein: CASSFQGAGSPLHF.

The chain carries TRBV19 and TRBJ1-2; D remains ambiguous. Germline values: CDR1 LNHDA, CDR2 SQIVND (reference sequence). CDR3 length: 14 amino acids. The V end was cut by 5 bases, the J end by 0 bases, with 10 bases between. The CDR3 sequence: CASSPPRTNYGYTF. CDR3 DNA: TGTGCCAGTAGTCCCCCCCGTACTAACTATGGCTACACCTTC.

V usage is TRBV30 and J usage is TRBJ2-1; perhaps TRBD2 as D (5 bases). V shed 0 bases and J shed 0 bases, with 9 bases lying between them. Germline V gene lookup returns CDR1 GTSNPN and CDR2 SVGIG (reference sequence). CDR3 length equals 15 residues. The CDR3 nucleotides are TGTGCCTGGAGTGTAGGAGGTCCCTCCTACAATGAGCAGTTCTTC. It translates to CAWSVGGPSYNEQFF.

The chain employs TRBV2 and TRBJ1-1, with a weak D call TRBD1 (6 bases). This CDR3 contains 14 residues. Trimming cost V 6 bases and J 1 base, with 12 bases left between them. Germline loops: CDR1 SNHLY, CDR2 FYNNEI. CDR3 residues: CASSLGQTNTEAFF. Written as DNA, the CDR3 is TGTGCCAGCAGCCTTGGACAGACGAACACTGAAGCTTTCTTT.

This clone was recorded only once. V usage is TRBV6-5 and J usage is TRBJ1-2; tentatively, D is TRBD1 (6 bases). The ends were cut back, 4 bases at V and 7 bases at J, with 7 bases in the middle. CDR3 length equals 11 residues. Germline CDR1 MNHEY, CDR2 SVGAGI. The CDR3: CASSFRGGYTF. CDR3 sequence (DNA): TGTGCCAGCAGTTTCAGGGGTGGCTACACCTTC.

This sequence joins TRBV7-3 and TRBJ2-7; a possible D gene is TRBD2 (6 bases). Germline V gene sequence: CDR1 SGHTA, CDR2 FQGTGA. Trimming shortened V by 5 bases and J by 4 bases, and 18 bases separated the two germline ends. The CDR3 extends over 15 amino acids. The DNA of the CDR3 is TGTGCCAGCAGCCCCCGGGGTAGCGGAGCTTACGAGCAGTACTTC. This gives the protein CASSPRGSGAYEQYF.

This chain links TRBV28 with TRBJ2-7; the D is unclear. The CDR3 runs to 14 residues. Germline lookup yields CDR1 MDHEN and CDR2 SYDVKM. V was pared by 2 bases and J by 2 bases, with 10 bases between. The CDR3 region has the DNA TGTGCCAGCAGTTTAAGTCTAGTACCCTACGAGCAGTACTTC. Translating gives CASSLSLVPYEQYF.

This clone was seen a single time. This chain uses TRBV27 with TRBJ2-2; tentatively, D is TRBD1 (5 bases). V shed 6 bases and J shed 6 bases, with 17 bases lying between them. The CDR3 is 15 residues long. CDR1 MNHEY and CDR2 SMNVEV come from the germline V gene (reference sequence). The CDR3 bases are TGTGCCAGCAGCCCCGGCCCTCCCAGGGCCGGGGAGCTGTTTTTT. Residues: CASSPGPPRAGELFF.